The present TCR beta chain was sequenced within a study of vaccination and CD4 T cells after COVID-19. Findings and limits, study-wide: A nonsignificant median increase from 21 to 38 SARS-CoV-2-reactive clonotypes was observed.

Treatment defined: roughly 11-day PBMC culture with coronavirus spike peptide pools or control peptides (ViraFEST assay). After expanding antigen-specific T cells with peptide pools, ViraFEST sequenced their TCRs. J lost 4 bases, V lost 6 bases, and 7 bases had no gene match. The germline V gene has CDR1 MNHEY and CDR2 SVGEGT. CDR3 size: 16 residues. Sequenced with the Oncomine TCR Beta short-read assay was DNA taken from cultured CD4+ T cells. Researchers extracted genomic DNA from CD4+ T cells that had been cultured. MiXCR, applied by TCRdb to the PCR reads, yields one record per CDR3 protein. The sample yields about 20,000 distinct CDR3 sequences, 60% to 80% seen once. As regards this clonotype: Its antigen is not known.

This TCR derives from a human donor who had recovered from COVID-19. Source material: CD4+ T cells from blood, cultured in vitro. The chain employs TRBV6-2 or TRBV6-3 and TRBJ2-2, with TRBD2 matching 11 bases. CDR3 in amino acids: CASSRGLAGVTGELFF. The CDR3 DNA follows: TGTGCCAGCAGCCGCGGACTAGCGGGCGTCACCGGGGAGCTGTTTTTT.